This TCR beta chain appears in the sequencing data of a study of neurological immune-mediated disorders. Regarding the study as a whole: There were no CDR3 amino acid sequences shared by expanded clones across subjects, a result suggesting private repertoires in all groups. A possible signature appeared as one related-CDR3 cluster, in which phylogenetic grouping placed the repertoires of 18 of 34 multiple sclerosis patients.

This clonotype has ten or more counts. Antigen specificity is unknown. PBMCs stored at -80 C, numbering 2 million, were the origin of the unsorted libraries. As for the cDNA, it was generated by 5'RACE with 10-nucleotide random UMIs. TCRdb called the 5' RACE reads again in MiXCR, with one record for every CDR3 protein. The table shows roughly 76,000 distinct CDR3 sequences, with 3.2% occurring only once. CDR3 length: 14 residues. The trim removed 6 bases at V and 0 bases at J, leaving 5 bases unmatched. CDR1 is MDHEN and CDR2 is SYDVKM in the germline V gene. This sequence joins TRBV28 and TRBJ2-7; the match to TRBD1 covers 7 bases. The TCR originated in a woman aged 45-65 years with multiple sclerosis. Sample: PBMCs. DNA of the CDR3: TGTGCCAGCAGAGGACAGGCGAGCTCCTACGAGCAGTACGTC. Its translation: CASRGQASSYEQYV.